These T cell receptor beta chains were read from a single sample in a study of blood T cell repertoires in COVID-19. This table comes from immunoSEQ multiplex PCR, and its TCRdb copy is limited to in-frame clones, with some not included. Of about 220,000 clones in the sample, roughly 84% were seen once. Sequenced input: peripheral blood. These receptors were obtained from a woman aged 55-75 years with acute or convalescent COVID-19. Each CDR3 is given with its conserved first and last residue. D genes are given only for firm matches. A clone size is listed for some rows: how often the clone was seen (once, few, many), or a class if it is expanded.

>TRBD2|TRBV28|TRBJ2-1|-|15
TGTGCCAGCAGTCCAACTAGCGGGGGATACAATGAGCAGTTCTTC
CASSPTSGGYNEQFF
>-|TRBV30|TRBJ1-3|-|14
TGTGCCTGCAGCAACCGGGGATCTGGAAACACCATATATTTT
CACSNRGSGNTIYF
>TRBD2|TRBV6-2/TRBV6-3|TRBJ2-1|-|19
TGTGCCAGCAGTTACCCCCCCATTACTAGCGGGGGCTCCTACAATGAGCAGTTCTTC
CASSYPPITSGGSYNEQFF
>-|TRBV28|TRBJ1-1|-|15
TGTGCCAGCAGTTTATGGGGCGAGTTGAACACTGAAGCTTTCTTT
CASSLWGELNTEAFF
>-|TRBV6-2/TRBV6-3|TRBJ2-5|once|13
TGTGCCAGCAGTTACTCGAGGGAAGAGACCCAGTACTTC
CASSYSREETQYF
>-|TRBV11-3|TRBJ2-7|-|13
TGTGCCAGCAGCTTAGGGCCCTCAGGCGAGCAGTACTTC
CASSLGPSGEQYF
>TRBD1|TRBV11-2|TRBJ2-7|-|17
TGTGCCAGCAGCCCGGACAGGGGGGAGTTCGAAGCCGACGAGCAGTACTTC
CASSPDRGEFEADEQYF
>TRBD1|TRBV28|TRBJ1-2|-|12
TGTGCCAGCAGTTTAGGACAGGGTGGCTACACCTTC
CASSLGQGGYTF
>-|TRBV19|TRBJ1-5|-|16
TGTGCCAGCCATGGCGGGGGGCACCGAGCAGGTCAGCCCCAGCATTTT
CASHGGGHRAGQPQHF
>TRBD1|TRBV30|TRBJ1-6|once|14
TGTGCCTGGCAGATATCAGGGGGTAATTCACCCCTCCACTTT
CAWQISGGNSPLHF
>-|TRBV7-6|TRBJ2-5|few|16
TGTGCCAGCAGCTTAAGGGGCGGGGGCCAAGGAGAGACCCAGTACTTC
CASSLRGGGQGETQYF
>-|TRBV3-1/TRBV3-2|TRBJ1-2|-|16
TGTGCCAGCAGCCAAGGTCCCCTGGACAGACCCTATGGCTACACCTTC
CASSQGPLDRPYGYTF
>TRBD1|TRBV7-6|TRBJ1-5|-|15
TGTGCCAGCAGCTTAGGAGGAGGGGGCTGGCAGCCCCAGCATTTT
CASSLGGGGWQPQHF
>TRBD2|TRBV7-9|TRBJ2-3|-|15
TGTGCCAGCAGCTCGAGCGGGGGGACCACAGATACGCAGTATTTT
CASSSSGGTTDTQYF